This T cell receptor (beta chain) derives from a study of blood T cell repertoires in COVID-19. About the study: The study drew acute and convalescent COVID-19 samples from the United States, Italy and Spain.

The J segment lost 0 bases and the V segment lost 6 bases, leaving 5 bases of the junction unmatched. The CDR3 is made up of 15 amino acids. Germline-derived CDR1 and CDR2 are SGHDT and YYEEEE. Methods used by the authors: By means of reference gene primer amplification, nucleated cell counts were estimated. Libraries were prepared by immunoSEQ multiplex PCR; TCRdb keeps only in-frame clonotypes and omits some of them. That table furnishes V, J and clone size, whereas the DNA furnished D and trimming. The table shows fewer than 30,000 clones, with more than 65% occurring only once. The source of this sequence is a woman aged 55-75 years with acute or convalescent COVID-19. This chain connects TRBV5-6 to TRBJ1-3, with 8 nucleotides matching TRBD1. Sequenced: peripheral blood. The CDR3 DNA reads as TGTGCCAGCACGCGACAGGGGAGCTCTGGAAACACCATATATTTT. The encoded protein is CASTRQGSSGNTIYF. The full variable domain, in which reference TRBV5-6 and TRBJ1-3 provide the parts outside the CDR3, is DAGVTQSPTHLIKTRGQQVTLRCSPKSGHDTVSWYQQALGQGPQFIFQYYEEEERQRGNFPDRFSGHQFPNYSSELNVNALLLGDSALYLCASTRQGSSGNTIYFGEGSWLTVV.